This is a list of T cell receptor beta chains from one sample in a study of T cells in tuberculosis. Libraries were prepared by immunoSEQ multiplex PCR; TCRdb keeps only in-frame clonotypes and omits some of them. The sample yields 55,000 to 60,000 clones, approximately 86% seen once. Sequences were obtained from CD1b-GMM tetramer-negative cells sorted from PBMCs. The receptors originated from an adult woman with latent tuberculosis. Each CDR3 is given with its conserved first and last residue. The D gene is left open where the match is weak. Size values are once, few and many counts, or a class for expanded clones, and some rows have none.

DNA,CDR3,J,V,D,size,length
TGTGCCAGCAGCGTAGCTCTTTCATCGGGAGGGCTAGCGGGGGGGCCGGGCAATGAGCAGTTCTTC,CASSVALSSGGLAGGPGNEQFF,TRBJ2-1,TRBV9,TRBD2,-,22
TGTGCCAGCAGCGGCGGTGATACGCAGTATTTT,CASSGGDTQYF,TRBJ2-3,TRBV9,-,-,11
TGCAGCGTTGGTGGGACTAGCGGGTGGACAGATACGCAGTATTTT,CSVGGTSGWTDTQYF,TRBJ2-3,TRBV29-1,TRBD2,-,15
TGTGCCAGCAGTCCACTTGACAGGAATAACTATGGCTACACCTTC,CASSPLDRNNYGYTF,TRBJ1-2,TRBV27,-,-,15
TGTGCCAGCAGCTTAGGACAATACGAGCAGTACTTC,CASSLGQYEQYF,TRBJ2-7,TRBV11-2,-,-,12
TGCACCAGCAGAGCAGGGGGGACAGGCGGCTACACCTTC,CTSRAGGTGGYTF,TRBJ1-2,TRBV5-1,TRBD1,-,13
TGTGCCAGCAGCCCAGGGTTAGGCTACACCTTC,CASSPGLGYTF,TRBJ1-2,TRBV7-8,-,-,11
TGCGCCAGCAGCCCCCAAAGAGGAGGGAGCACTGAAGCTTTCTTT,CASSPQRGGSTEAFF,TRBJ1-1,TRBV4-3,-,-,15
TGTGCCAGTAGTGTGGCAGCTTGGAGCTACGAGCAGTACTTC,CASSVAAWSYEQYF,TRBJ2-7,TRBV19,-,-,14
TGTGCCAGCAGCTCTGGTTGGGCGGGGGGGCACACTGCAGATACGCAGTATTTT,CASSSGWAGGHTADTQYF,TRBJ2-3,TRBV7-6,TRBD2,-,18
TGTGCCAGCAGCTTAAACAAAGCGGGAGGGCCCTATGAGCAGTTCTTC,CASSLNKAGGPYEQFF,TRBJ2-1,TRBV7-3,TRBD2,once,16
TGTGCCAGCAGCTTAGTTCGGGGGTCCTACGAGCAGTACTTC,CASSLVRGSYEQYF,TRBJ2-7,TRBV7-2,-,-,14
TGTGCCAGCTCAACAGGGTCGAACACTGAAGCTTTCTTT,CASSTGSNTEAFF,TRBJ1-1,TRBV18,-,-,13
TGTGCCAGCAGCTGGACTAGCGGGAAGGTGACAGATACGCAGTATTTT,CASSWTSGKVTDTQYF,TRBJ2-3,TRBV5-4,TRBD2,-,16
TGCGCCAGCAGCCAACGCAGCGGGGGGGCCACGGATTTT,CASSQRSGGATDF,TRBJ2-3,TRBV4-3,TRBD2,-,13
TGTGCCAGCAGCTTAGCCGACAGGAACGATGAAAAACTGTTTTTT,CASSLADRNDEKLFF,TRBJ1-4,TRBV7-9,-,-,15
TGTGCCTGGAGTCGGGATCAACGGGAAAAACTGTTTTTT,CAWSRDQREKLFF,TRBJ1-4,TRBV30,-,-,13
TGTGCCAGCAATCCTCGGGGAGGTTGGGACACCGGGGAGCTGTTTTTT,CASNPRGGWDTGELFF,TRBJ2-2,TRBV6-6,-,-,16
TGTGCCAGTAGTATGGAGACAGGGGGTTACAATGAGCAGTTCTTC,CASSMETGGYNEQFF,TRBJ2-1,TRBV19,TRBD1,-,15
TGTGCCAGCAGCTTAAGGGAGGATACGCAGTATTTT,CASSLREDTQYF,TRBJ2-3,TRBV7-6,-,-,12
TGTGCCAGCAGCCGGACTAGCGGGAGCGGTTCCTACGAGCAGTACTTC,CASSRTSGSGSYEQYF,TRBJ2-7,TRBV11-2,TRBD2,few,16
TGTGCCAGCAGGGCCGGAGAGCGGGGAGGTCCGGAGACCCAGTACTTC,CASRAGERGGPETQYF,TRBJ2-5,TRBV2,TRBD2,-,16
TGCGCCAGCAGCTTGGGACAGGGGAGTGAGACCCAGTACTTC,CASSLGQGSETQYF,TRBJ2-5,TRBV5-1,TRBD1,-,14
TGCGCCAGCAGCCAAGGGGACTACTCCTACGAGCAGTACTTC,CASSQGDYSYEQYF,TRBJ2-7,TRBV4-3,TRBD2,-,14
TGTGCCAGCACCCCCATGGGGGGAAACGGGGAGCTGTTTTTT,CASTPMGGNGELFF,TRBJ2-2,TRBV6-5,-,-,14
TGTGCCAGTAGTAACCGTCGGGACAGGGGTCCGGCAAATCAGCCCCAGCATTTT,CASSNRRDRGPANQPQHF,TRBJ1-5,TRBV19,TRBD1,-,18